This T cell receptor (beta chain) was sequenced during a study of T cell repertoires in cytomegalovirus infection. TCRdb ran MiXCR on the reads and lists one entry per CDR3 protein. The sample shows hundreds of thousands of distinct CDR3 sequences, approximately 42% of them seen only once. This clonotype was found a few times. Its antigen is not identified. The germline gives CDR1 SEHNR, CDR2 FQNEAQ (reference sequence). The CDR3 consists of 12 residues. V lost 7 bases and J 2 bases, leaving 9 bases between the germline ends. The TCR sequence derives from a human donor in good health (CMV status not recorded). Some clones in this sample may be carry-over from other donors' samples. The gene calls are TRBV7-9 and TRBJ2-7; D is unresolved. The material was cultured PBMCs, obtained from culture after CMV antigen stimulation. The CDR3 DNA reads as TGTGCCAGCACAACGCACCCCTACGAGCAGTACTTC. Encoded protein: CASTTHPYEQYF.